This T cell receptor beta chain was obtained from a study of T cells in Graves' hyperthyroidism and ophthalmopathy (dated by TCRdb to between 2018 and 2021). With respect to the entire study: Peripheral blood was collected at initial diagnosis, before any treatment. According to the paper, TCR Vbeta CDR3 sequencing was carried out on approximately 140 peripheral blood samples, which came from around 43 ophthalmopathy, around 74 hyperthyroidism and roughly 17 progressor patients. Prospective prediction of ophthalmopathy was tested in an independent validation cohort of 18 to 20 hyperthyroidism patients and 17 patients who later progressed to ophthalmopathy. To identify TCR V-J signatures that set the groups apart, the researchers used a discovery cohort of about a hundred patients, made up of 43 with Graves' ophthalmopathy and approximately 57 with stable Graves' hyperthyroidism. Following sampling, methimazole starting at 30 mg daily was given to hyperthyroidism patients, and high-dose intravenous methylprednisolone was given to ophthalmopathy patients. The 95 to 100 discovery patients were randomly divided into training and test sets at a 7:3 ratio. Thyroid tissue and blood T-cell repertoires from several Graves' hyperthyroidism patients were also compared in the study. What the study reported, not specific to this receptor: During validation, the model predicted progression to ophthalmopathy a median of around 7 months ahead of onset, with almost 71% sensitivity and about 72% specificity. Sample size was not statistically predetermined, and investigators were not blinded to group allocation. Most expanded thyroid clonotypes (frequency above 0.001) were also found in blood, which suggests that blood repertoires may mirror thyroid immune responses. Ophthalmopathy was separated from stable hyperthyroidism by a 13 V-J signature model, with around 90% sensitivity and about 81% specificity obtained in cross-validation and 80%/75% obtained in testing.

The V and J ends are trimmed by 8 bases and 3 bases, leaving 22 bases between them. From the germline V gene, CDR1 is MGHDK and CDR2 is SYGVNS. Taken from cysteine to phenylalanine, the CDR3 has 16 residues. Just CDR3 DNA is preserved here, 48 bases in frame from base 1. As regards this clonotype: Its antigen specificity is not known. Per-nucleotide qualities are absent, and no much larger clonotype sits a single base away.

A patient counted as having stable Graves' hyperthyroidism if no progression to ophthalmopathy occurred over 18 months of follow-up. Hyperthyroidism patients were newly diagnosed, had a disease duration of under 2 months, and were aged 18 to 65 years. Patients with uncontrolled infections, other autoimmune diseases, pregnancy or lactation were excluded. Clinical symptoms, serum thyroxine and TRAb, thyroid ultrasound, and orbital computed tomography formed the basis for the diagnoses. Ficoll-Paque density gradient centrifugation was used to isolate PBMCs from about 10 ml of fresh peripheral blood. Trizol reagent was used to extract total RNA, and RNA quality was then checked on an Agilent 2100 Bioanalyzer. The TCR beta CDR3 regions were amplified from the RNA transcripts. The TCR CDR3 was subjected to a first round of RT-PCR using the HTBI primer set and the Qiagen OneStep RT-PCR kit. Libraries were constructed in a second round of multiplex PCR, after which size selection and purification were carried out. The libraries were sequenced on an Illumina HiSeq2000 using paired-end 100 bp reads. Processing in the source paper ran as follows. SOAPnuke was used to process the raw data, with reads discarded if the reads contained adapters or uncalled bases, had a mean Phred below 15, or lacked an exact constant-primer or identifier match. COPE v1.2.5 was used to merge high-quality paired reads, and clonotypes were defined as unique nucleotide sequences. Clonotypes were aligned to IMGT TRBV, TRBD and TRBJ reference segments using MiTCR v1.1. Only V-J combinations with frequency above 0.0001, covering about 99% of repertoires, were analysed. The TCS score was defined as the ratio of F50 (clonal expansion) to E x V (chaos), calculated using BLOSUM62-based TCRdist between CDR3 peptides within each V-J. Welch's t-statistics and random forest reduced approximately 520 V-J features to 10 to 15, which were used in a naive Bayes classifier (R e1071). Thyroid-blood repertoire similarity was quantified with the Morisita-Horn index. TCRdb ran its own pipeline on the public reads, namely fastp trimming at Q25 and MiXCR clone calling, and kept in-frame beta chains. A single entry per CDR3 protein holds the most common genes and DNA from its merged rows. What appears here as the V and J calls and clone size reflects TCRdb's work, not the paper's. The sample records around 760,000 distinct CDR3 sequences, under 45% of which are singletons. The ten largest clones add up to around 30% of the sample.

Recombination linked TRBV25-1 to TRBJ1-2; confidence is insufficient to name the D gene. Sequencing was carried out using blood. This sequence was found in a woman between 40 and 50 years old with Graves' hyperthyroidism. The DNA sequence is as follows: TGTGCCAGCTTGGTTCGTACTTCCTACCCTCACTATGGCTACACCTTC. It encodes CASLVRTSYPHYGYTF.